Reported below is one TCR beta chain. Sequenced by immunoSEQ multiplex PCR; TCRdb stores in-frame clones only, minus some. The sample shows about 79,000 clones, about 88% of them seen only once. The CDR3 is 12 amino acids. Germline V gene data show CDR1 as MNHNY and CDR2 as SVGAGI (reference sequence). Losses at the gene ends were 6 bases for V and 3 bases for J; bases not matched to a gene: 1. This record belongs to a study of OX40 agonist ivuxolimab in advanced cancers. Study-wide context: Prior anti-PD-1, anti-PD-L1 or anti-CTLA-4 therapy did not bar entry, and roughly 40% had some. Three patients, one with hepatocellular carcinoma and two with cutaneous melanoma, responded partially.

This receptor was obtained from an adult with an advanced solid tumor such as melanoma, head and neck, liver or kidney cancer. The sample in question was CD4+ or CD8+ T cells sorted from blood, obtained in a trial of the OX40 agonist ivuxolimab. J is TRBJ2-5 and V is TRBV6-6; 7 positions agree with TRBD2. The CDR3 loop is CASRTSEETQYF. CDR3 sequence (DNA): TGTGCCAGCAGAACTAGCGAAGAGACCCAGTACTTC.